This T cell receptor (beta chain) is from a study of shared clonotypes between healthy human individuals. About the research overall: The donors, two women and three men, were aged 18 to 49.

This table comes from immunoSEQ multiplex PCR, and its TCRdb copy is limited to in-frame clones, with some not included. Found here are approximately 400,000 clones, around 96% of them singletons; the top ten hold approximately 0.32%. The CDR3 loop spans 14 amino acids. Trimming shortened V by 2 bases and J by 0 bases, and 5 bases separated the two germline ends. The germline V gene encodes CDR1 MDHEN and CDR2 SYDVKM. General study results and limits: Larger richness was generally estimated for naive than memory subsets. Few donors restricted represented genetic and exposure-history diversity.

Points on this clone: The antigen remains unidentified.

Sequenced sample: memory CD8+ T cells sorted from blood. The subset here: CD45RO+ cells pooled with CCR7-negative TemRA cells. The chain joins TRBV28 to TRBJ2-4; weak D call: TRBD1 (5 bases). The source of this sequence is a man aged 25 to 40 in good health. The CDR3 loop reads CASSLQGAKNIQYF. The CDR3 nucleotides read TGTGCCAGCAGTTTACAGGGAGCCAAAAACATTCAGTACTTC.